This TCR beta chain was recovered during a study of blood T cell repertoires in COVID-19. Produced via immunoSEQ multiplex PCR; TCRdb's table is partial and in-frame only. The sample contains fewer than 350,000 clones, approximately 87% of which appear only once. It was during active infection that Seattle patients were enrolled and then longitudinally followed. With V trimmed by 4 bases and J by 0 bases, 9 bases remained unmatched. The CDR3 covers 18 residues. CDR1 and CDR2 from the germline V gene are MGHRA and YSYEKL. The sequencing input was peripheral blood. The clonotype comes from a woman between 25 and 40 years old with COVID-19, enrolled during active disease. This sequence joins TRBV4-1 and TRBJ2-6; 7 bases fit TRBD1. Written as DNA, the CDR3 is TGCGCCAGCAGCCTCCCCGGGACAGACCACTCTGGGGCCAACGTCCTGACTTTC. Protein sequence: CASSLPGTDHSGANVLTF.